This is a list of T cell receptor beta chains from one sample in a study of T cell changes during pregnancy in multiple sclerosis. Libraries were prepared by immunoSEQ multiplex PCR; TCRdb keeps only in-frame clonotypes and omits some of them. This sample has about 21,000 clones, with approximately 89% found just once. The sequencing here drew on CD8+ T cells from peripheral blood mononuclear cells, taken after pregnancy. These receptors were collected from a female donor in good health, enrolled as a control in a pregnancy study. Each CDR3 is given without its conserved first and last residue. A D gene is named only where the DNA matches it firmly.

>TRBV6-1|TRBJ2-3|TRBD2
ASSEGLAGGITDTQY
>TRBV9|TRBJ1-2|TRBD1
ASSGQGAAGYT
>TRBV5-6|TRBJ2-7|TRBD2
ASSLENPAGVPYEQY
>TRBV7-9|TRBJ2-1|TRBD2
ASSSERGGRNEQF
>TRBV7-8|TRBJ2-7|-
ASSLVAPGGGINEQY
>TRBV2|TRBJ2-5|TRBD1
ASSEDRGLGETQY
>TRBV5-4|TRBJ2-7|TRBD1
ASSLEQGYEQY
>TRBV30|TRBJ1-2|-
AYRGPSNYGYT
>TRBV30|TRBJ1-1|TRBD1
AWIGQGEKYTEAF
>TRBV19|TRBJ1-4|-
ASSIDNAGDTSWGDEKLF
>TRBV6-4|TRBJ1-1|-
ASSNGGRTEAF
>TRBV4-1|TRBJ1-3|-
ASSQDFALTNSGNTIY
>TRBV5-1|TRBJ2-5|TRBD1
ASSLVGTGEETQY
>TRBV27|TRBJ2-7|-
ASSLKDSSYEQY
>TRBV5-4|TRBJ2-5|TRBD2
ASSAGLAGRKETQY
>TRBV4-3|TRBJ2-7|TRBD1
ASSQVQGALNEQY
>TRBV15|TRBJ1-2|-
ATSRDRLDSTRGYT
>TRBV27|TRBJ2-3|TRBD1
ASFPGQGTDTQY
>TRBV6-4|TRBJ2-3|TRBD2
ASSPTSGGADTQY
>TRBV4-1|TRBJ2-7|TRBD2
ASSPREGPYEQY
>TRBV14|TRBJ2-7|TRBD1
ASSQTRGRDRGPYEQY
>TRBV7-9|TRBJ2-1|-
ASSFREESYNEQF
>TRBV6-5|TRBJ1-6|-
ASSYSFAKNSPLH
>TRBV4-3|TRBJ2-1|TRBD2
ASSQDKYAGGVEQF
>TRBV4-1|TRBJ1-2|TRBD1
ASSPGEGAYYGYT
>TRBV27|TRBJ2-1|-
ASSLPGTSRNEQF
>TRBV15|TRBJ1-1|TRBD1
ATSRGRFGQGRTEAF
>TRBV10-1|TRBJ1-2|-
ATIPLEGAKYGYT
>TRBV15|TRBJ1-6|-
ATSRGRDTSSPLH
>TRBV4-3|TRBJ1-2|-
ASSQDRGNYGYT
>TRBV6-5|TRBJ2-6|-
ASEQVRSGANVLT
>TRBV6-1|TRBJ1-5|TRBD1
ASSELGQGFRNSNQPQH
>TRBV7-2|TRBJ2-5|TRBD1
ASSIGQGAQETQY
>TRBV5-1|TRBJ2-3|TRBD2
ASSLASGGPTDTQY
>TRBV21-1|TRBJ1-1|-
ASSRRHGEAF
>TRBV7-9|TRBJ2-1|-
ASSRVEAGGPHEQF
>TRBV27|TRBJ1-1|-
ASSFSGVMNTEAF
>TRBV11-2|TRBJ1-1|-
ASSFGVQSEAF
>TRBV4-2|TRBJ2-3|TRBD1
ASSPHEGAGTDTQY
>TRBV30|TRBJ1-2|-
AWSFDHSEGYT
>TRBV27|TRBJ2-6|-
ASSLSMYTSSGANVLT
>TRBV19|TRBJ2-3|TRBD2
ASSMGVLGGADLLSTDTQY
>TRBV7-9|TRBJ2-1|TRBD2
ASSPERGSEQF
>TRBV6-5|TRBJ2-1|-
ASSSTSYNEQF
>TRBV11-3|TRBJ2-3|TRBD2
ASSLVVTSGGRPDTQY
>TRBV6-1|TRBJ2-7|-
ASSPPNSYEQY
>TRBV9|TRBJ2-3|TRBD2
ASSAGGLTSTDTQY
>TRBV5-8|TRBJ1-6|TRBD1
ASSLPGQNSPLH
>TRBV5-1|TRBJ2-1|TRBD2
ASSSSGGAYNEQF
>TRBV13|TRBJ2-3|TRBD2
ASRSKGLAGTDTQY
>TRBV15|TRBJ1-6|-
ATSSNRGTSPLH